This entry is about one T cell receptor beta chain. The data were obtained in a study of cytomegalovirus exposure and HLA in healthy donors. Germline V gives CDR1 MNHEY, CDR2 SVGAGI. The CDR3 loop spans 12 amino acids. V was pared by 7 bases and J by 2 bases, with 8 bases between. The PCR employed 60 Vbeta primers together with 13 Jbeta primers. Profiling relied on immunoSEQ multiplex PCR, and the TCRdb table lists in-frame clones only, not all of them. Altogether 100,000 to 130,000 clones are present, around 77% being singletons, with the ten largest covering 4% to 5%. Material for sequencing was PBMCs. The clonotype originates from a male donor in good health and CMV-seronegative. The V call is TRBV6-5, the J call TRBJ1-2, with D hard to call. CDR3 amino acids: CASMGRNYGYTF. The CDR3 DNA reads as TGTGCCAGCATGGGCCGGAACTATGGCTACACCTTC.